This is a list of T cell receptor beta chains from one sample in a study of CD8 T cells in ankylosing spondylitis. TCRdb re-derived calls from the 5' RACE reads in MiXCR, one entry per CDR3 protein. This table holds 200,000 to 300,000 distinct CDR3 sequences, less than 9.5% found once. Sequencing used blood, either unsorted or a sorted T cell fraction (not recorded which). These receptor sequences come from a female donor with ankylosing spondylitis or in good health (not recorded which). Both conserved end residues are part of each CDR3. Fields, in order: V gene, D gene, clone size, J gene, CDR3 protein, CDR3 DNA. The D gene is left open where the match is weak. For some rows the clone size is stated as once, few or many, or as a class when expanded; others skip it.

TRBV12-3/TRBV12-4,TRBD2,few,TRBJ2-4,CASSLRFGTRGGAKNIQYF,TGTGCCAGCAGCCTACGCTTTGGGACTAGGGGAGGAGCCAAAAACATTCAGTACTTC
TRBV20-1,.,many,TRBJ2-5,CSAPMGFRRETQYF,TGCAGTGCTCCTATGGGGTTTCGCCGGGAGACCCAGTACTTC
TRBV20-1,.,many,TRBJ2-3,CSAPKFVAGLIRDTQYF,TGCAGTGCTCCTAAATTTGTGGCGGGCCTTATCAGAGATACGCAGTATTTT
TRBV25-1,.,many,TRBJ2-7,CASSDRGTYEQYF,TGTGCCAGCAGTGACAGGGGAACCTACGAGCAGTACTTC
TRBV2,TRBD1,many,TRBJ2-1,CASSEGDSTYNEQFF,TGTGCCAGCAGTGAAGGGGACAGCACCTACAATGAGCAGTTCTTC
TRBV5-6,TRBD2,.,TRBJ2-1,CANSPGGSRTYNEQFF,TGTGCCAACAGCCCGGGGGGGAGTAGAACCTACAATGAGCAGTTCTTC
TRBV7-9,TRBD2,.,TRBJ2-7,CAISKGTSGPTSYEQYF,TGTGCCATCAGCAAAGGGACTAGCGGGCCCACTTCCTACGAGCAGTACTTC
TRBV13,.,.,TRBJ2-1,CASSLAAYPYNEQFF,TGTGCCAGCAGCTTAGCAGCCTATCCCTACAATGAGCAGTTCTTC
TRBV29-1,.,.,TRBJ1-3,CSVGRSSGNTIYF,TGCAGCGTTGGACGGAGCTCTGGAAACACCATATATTTT
TRBV6-1,.,.,TRBJ2-1,CASSEGLYREQFF,TGTGCCAGCAGTGAGGGACTGTACCGTGAGCAGTTCTTC
TRBV19,TRBD1,many,TRBJ2-7,CASSQIGTASYEQYF,TGTGCCAGTAGTCAGATCGGGACAGCCTCCTACGAGCAGTACTTC
TRBV6-1,TRBD1,many,TRBJ1-4,CASSPGTGVEKLFF,TGTGCCAGCAGCCCCGGGACAGGGGTGGAAAAACTGTTTTTT
TRBV20-1,.,many,TRBJ2-3,CSARPGQGGLDTQYF,TGCAGTGCTAGGCCGGGCCAGGGGGGTCTAGATACGCAGTATTTT
TRBV7-6,.,.,TRBJ2-7,CASSLASGWDSYEQYF,TGTGCCAGCAGCTTAGCTTCCGGGTGGGACTCCTACGAGCAGTACTTC
TRBV7-9,TRBD1,few,TRBJ2-1,CASRPFGQGEYNEQFF,TGTGCCAGCCGCCCCTTCGGACAGGGAGAATACAATGAGCAGTTCTTC
TRBV20-1,TRBD2,many,TRBJ2-7,CSALHVLAGGLSSYEQYF,TGCAGTGCCCTACACGTTCTAGCGGGCGGGTTGAGCTCCTACGAGCAGTACTTC
TRBV6-5,.,many,TRBJ1-5,CASSSSGTNQPQHF,TGTGCCAGCAGTTCCTCGGGGACGAATCAGCCCCAGCATTTT
TRBV5-1,.,.,TRBJ2-3,CASSLAGVRGDTQYF,TGCGCCAGCAGCTTGGCGGGAGTGCGGGGAGATACGCAGTATTTT
TRBV5-1,.,many,TRBJ1-5,CASSLDGGVEQPQHF,TGCGCCAGCAGCTTGGACGGGGGCGTAGAACAGCCCCAGCATTTT
TRBV29-1,.,many,TRBJ2-5,CSVEKSQETQYF,TGCAGCGTCGAGAAATCACAAGAGACCCAGTACTTC
TRBV6-5,TRBD2,.,TRBJ2-1,CASSSGLAGGSGQFF,TGTGCCAGCAGTTCCGGACTAGCGGGAGGAAGTGGGCAGTTCTTC
TRBV20-1,.,many,TRBJ2-7,CSAQGIVYEQYF,TGCAGTGCTCAGGGTATCGTCTACGAGCAGTACTTC
TRBV6-1,TRBD2,many,TRBJ2-1,CASSIGTSDYNEQFF,TGTGCCAGCAGTATAGGGACTAGCGACTACAATGAGCAGTTCTTC
TRBV7-9,.,.,TRBJ1-4,CASSDSRQGKGEKLFF,TGTGCCAGCAGCGATTCCAGGCAGGGGAAGGGGGAAAAACTGTTTTTT
TRBV4-3,TRBD2,.,TRBJ2-1,CASSQDRGDPYNEQFF,TGCGCCAGCAGCCAAGATCGGGGGGACCCCTACAATGAGCAGTTCTTC
TRBV7-2,.,.,TRBJ1-6,CASSLGPAGNSPLHF,TGTGCCAGCAGCTTGGGGCCCGCGGGGAATTCACCCCTCCACTTT
TRBV7-2,.,many,TRBJ2-5,CASSPRPQETQYF,TGTGCCAGCAGCCCAAGGCCACAAGAGACCCAGTACTTC
TRBV5-1,TRBD1,many,TRBJ2-7,CASSERLLTGSYEQYF,TGCGCCAGCAGCGAACGGCTCCTGACAGGGTCCTACGAGCAGTACTTC
TRBV6-2/TRBV6-3,.,many,TRBJ2-1,CASAARDVYNEQFF,TGTGCCAGCGCTGCCCGGGACGTATACAATGAGCAGTTCTTC
TRBV29-1,.,many,TRBJ2-7,CSVTRTATDEQYF,TGCAGCGTGACCCGGACAGCTACGGACGAGCAGTACTTC
TRBV7-2,.,few,TRBJ2-2,CASSLDATSNTGELFF,TGTGCCAGCAGCTTAGACGCAACCTCGAACACCGGGGAGCTGTTTTTT
TRBV7-9,.,many,TRBJ2-2,CASSPSPGELFF,TGTGCCAGCAGCCCAAGCCCCGGGGAGCTGTTTTTT
TRBV7-2,.,few,TRBJ1-2,CASTSGDVGYTF,TGTGCCAGTACAAGCGGGGATGTAGGCTACACCTTC
TRBV20-1,TRBD2,many,TRBJ2-7,CSTKEDTSGRYEQYF,TGCAGTACCAAGGAAGACACTAGCGGGAGATACGAGCAGTACTTC
TRBV7-2,.,.,TRBJ1-2,CASSLDWSDGYTF,TGTGCCAGCAGCTTAGACTGGTCGGATGGCTACACCTTC
TRBV29-1,.,.,TRBJ2-6,CSVEDPWKSSGANVLTF,TGCAGCGTTGAAGATCCATGGAAGAGCTCTGGGGCCAACGTCCTGACTTTC
TRBV27,.,many,TRBJ2-7,CASSLRAVAYEQYF,TGTGCCAGCAGTTTACGGGCAGTAGCCTACGAGCAGTACTTC
TRBV15,.,many,TRBJ2-5,CATSRNPGSQETQYF,TGTGCCACCAGCAGAAATCCAGGGAGTCAAGAGACCCAGTACTTC
TRBV11-2,.,many,TRBJ2-1,CASSPSSYNEQFF,TGTGCCAGCAGTCCAAGCTCCTACAATGAGCAGTTCTTC
TRBV29-1,.,few,TRBJ2-5,CSVEGHPGRSQETQYF,TGCAGCGTTGAAGGACACCCGGGAAGGAGTCAAGAGACCCAGTACTTC
TRBV7-2,.,many,TRBJ1-1,CASSFPGIMNTEAFF,TGTGCCAGCAGCTTCCCGGGGATCATGAACACTGAAGCTTTCTTT
TRBV12-3/TRBV12-4,.,many,TRBJ2-1,CASSLKNEQFF,TGTGCCAGCAGTTTGAAAAATGAGCAGTTCTTC